This T cell receptor beta chain stems from a study of CD8+CD57+ T cells in acquired aplastic anemia. Study background: Healthy donors gave approximately 9.8 million reads on average for CD4+ cells.

Both TCR beta VDJ combination and CDR3 sequence profiling were carried out. Genomic DNA was the template for this profiling. Each CDR3 protein is one row after TCRdb ran MiXCR on the reads. The sample lists more than 100,000 distinct CDR3 sequences, 41% occurring once. V was pared by 4 bases and J by 0 bases, with 12 bases between. The CDR3 contains 15 residues. Germline V lookup: CDR1 ENHRY, CDR2 SYGVKD. About this clonotype: Antigen: not known.

Study-wide results and caveats: Roughly 27 sequences, all CD8+ CDR3, were shared between patients and controls.

The receptor comes from a human donor in good health, serving as a control. Sequencing was carried out using sorted CD4+, CD8+, or CD8+CD57+ T cells (not recorded which) from PBMCs. The genes are TRBV10-3 and TRBJ1-1; possible D gene TRBD1, 5 bases. In nucleotides, the CDR3 is TGTGCCATCAGTGGTGGTGGGGGGTTGAACACTGAAGCTTTCTTT. This gives the protein CAISGGGGLNTEAFF.